A selection of T cell receptor beta chains follows, all from one sample in a study of T-cell memory formation after mild COVID-19. TCRdb reprocessed the 5' RACE reads via MiXCR and lists one record per CDR3 protein. The profile shows under 600,000 distinct CDR3 sequences, less than 25% of them singletons. Material for sequencing was PBMCs or a T cell subset sorted from them (not recorded which). All receptors come from an adult woman who had mild COVID-19 (a few samples of this study predate the infection). Cell type and time point are not known. Each CDR3 is given with its conserved first and last residue. The D gene is left open where the match is weak. The listing skips clone size in some rows; elsewhere it reads once, few, many or a size class.

>TRBJ2-3|TRBV7-9|-|-
TGTGCCAGCACGTCGGGGACTACGCAGTATTTT
CASTSGTTQYF
>TRBJ1-1|TRBV20-1|-|-
TGCAGTGCTAGAGATGGAATGAACACTGAAGCTTTCTTT
CSARDGMNTEAFF
>TRBJ1-3|TRBV20-1|-|-
TGCAGTGCTGGGAACCCTAACTCTGGAAACACCATATATTTT
CSAGNPNSGNTIYF
>TRBJ1-6|TRBV9|-|TRBD1
TGTGCCAGCAGCCCTAGACAGGGGGCGGGATCACCCCTCCACTTT
CASSPRQGAGSPLHF
>TRBJ2-7|TRBV12-3/TRBV12-4|few|-
TGTGCCAGCAGTTCCTCAAGGTGGGGGTCCGGTCTCGAGCAGTACTTC
CASSSSRWGSGLEQYF
>TRBJ2-1|TRBV20-1|-|-
TGCAGTGCCCGAGCGGGCGGCTCCTACAATGAGCAGTTCTTC
CSARAGGSYNEQFF
>TRBJ2-3|TRBV10-2|-|TRBD2
TGCGCCAGCAGTGAGCTCCCCAGCGGGAGGCCACCAGATACGCAGTATTTT
CASSELPSGRPPDTQYF
>TRBJ2-5|TRBV7-9|-|-
TGTGCCAGCAGCTTGAATGGCGGTTACAGGGAGACCCAGTACTTC
CASSLNGGYRETQYF
>TRBJ2-3|TRBV7-9|-|TRBD2
TGTGCCAGCAGCTTAATCGGGGAGGGGACAGATACGCAGTATTTT
CASSLIGEGTDTQYF
>TRBJ1-2|TRBV10-3|few|-
TGTGCCATCAGTGGGGGCAGCAACTATGGCTACACCTTC
CAISGGSNYGYTF
>TRBJ2-2|TRBV20-1|-|-
TGCAGTGCTAGAGACCCCGGTAGCCTGAACACCAGGGAGCTGTTTTTT
CSARDPGSLNTRELFF
>TRBJ2-5|TRBV10-3|-|-
TGTGCCATCAGTGAGTCGTCGGGGCCCCTGGAGACCCAGTACTTC
CAISESSGPLETQYF
>TRBJ1-5|TRBV7-2|-|-
TGTGCCAGCAGCTTAGACATCAATAGCAATCAGCCCCAGCATTTT
CASSLDINSNQPQHF
>TRBJ1-1|TRBV10-3|few|-
TGTGCCATCGCCCGGGAGGCTATGAACACTGAAGCTTTCTTT
CAIAREAMNTEAFF
>TRBJ1-1|TRBV7-9|-|-
TGTGCCAGCAGCTTGAGCCCTCAGCCGAATGGAGTAGCTTTATTT
CASSLSPQPNGVALF
>TRBJ2-7|TRBV7-6|-|TRBD1
TGTGCCAGCAGCGGAGGACAGGCCTCCTACGAGCAGTACTTC
CASSGGQASYEQYF
>TRBJ2-2|TRBV5-6|few|TRBD1
TGTGCCAGCACCTTCGGACAGGGGGCTTACACCGGGGAGCTGTTTTTT
CASTFGQGAYTGELFF
>TRBJ2-1|TRBV11-2|-|-
TGTGCCAGCAGCCGTGACTTAAACTCCTACAATGAGCAGTTCTTC
CASSRDLNSYNEQFF
>TRBJ1-4|TRBV5-1|few|-
TGCGCCAGCAGCTCGGGACCCGATGAAAAACTGTTTTTT
CASSSGPDEKLFF
>TRBJ1-1|TRBV6-1|few|-
TGTGCCAGCAGCCCCGCTTTCTTT
CASSPAFF
>TRBJ1-5|TRBV10-3|-|TRBD1
TGTGCCATCAGTGCCGTAGGGGGCCGGAATCAGCCCCAGCATTTT
CAISAVGGRNQPQHF
>TRBJ2-1|TRBV7-9|few|TRBD2
TGTGCCAGCAGTCACGGGACTAGCGGGTCCTACAATGAGCAGTTCTTC
CASSHGTSGSYNEQFF
>TRBJ2-3|TRBV11-2|-|TRBD2
TGTGCCAGCAGCCCACAGGTTGACCCTACGTGGCTAGCGGGGACCCGATCAACGCAGTATTTT
CASSPQVDPTWLAGTRSTQYF
>TRBJ2-2|TRBV9|few|-
TGTGCCAGCAGCGTATACTCCGGGGAGCTGTTTTTT
CASSVYSGELFF
>TRBJ1-2|TRBV5-1|-|-
TGCGCCAGCAAGATTGAGGAAAGGGGATATGGCTACACCTTC
CASKIEERGYGYTF
>TRBJ2-7|TRBV6-1|few|-
TGTGCCAGCACCCTCCTAGGCCGGGAGTATCCCGGCGAGCAGTACTTC
CASTLLGREYPGEQYF
>TRBJ2-7|TRBV20-1|few|-
TGCAGTGCTGTGGGGTTATCCTACGAGCAGTACTTC
CSAVGLSYEQYF
>TRBJ2-1|TRBV9|few|-
TGTGCCAGCAGCGTAGGTCCAGGAGCGGAGCAGTTCTTC
CASSVGPGAEQFF
>TRBJ1-6|TRBV7-2|many|TRBD1
TGTGCCAGCAGTGACGACAGGGGCAATTCACCCCTCCACTTT
CASSDDRGNSPLHF
>TRBJ1-1|TRBV29-1|-|-
TGCAGCGTTGTACATCACGGAACGGGTTTCACTGAAGCTTTCTTT
CSVVHHGTGFTEAFF
>TRBJ2-4|TRBV11-3|-|-
TGTGCCAGCAGCTTAGATTTGGGTCCCACGAACATTCAGTACTTC
CASSLDLGPTNIQYF
>TRBJ2-5|TRBV18|-|-
TGTGCCAGCTCACCAGTGCCAAACCAAGAGACCCAGTACTTC
CASSPVPNQETQYF
>TRBJ1-1|TRBV18|-|-
TGTGCCAGCTCACGGACACGGGTGGAAGACACTGAAGCTTTCTTT
CASSRTRVEDTEAFF
>TRBJ1-1|TRBV29-1|many|TRBD1
TGCAGCGGGGACAGGAAGAACACTGAAGCTTTCTTT
CSGDRKNTEAFF
>TRBJ2-5|TRBV11-2|few|TRBD1
TGTGCCAGCAGCTTAGCTCCTTGGGACAGGGGGAGGGAGACCCAGTACTTC
CASSLAPWDRGRETQYF
>TRBJ2-7|TRBV7-6|few|-
TGTGCCAGCAGCTTAAGGGGAGTCGGCTACGAGCAGTACTTC
CASSLRGVGYEQYF
>TRBJ2-1|TRBV7-9|few|TRBD2
TGTGCCAGCAGCTTCCCCGGGGGGAATGAGCAGTTCTTC
CASSFPGGNEQFF
>TRBJ1-1|TRBV9|-|TRBD1
TGTGCCAGCAGCGTGGATATGGACAGGGAGTCTGAAGCTTTCTTT
CASSVDMDRESEAFF
>TRBJ2-1|TRBV2|few|-
TGTGCCAGCGACTACGGAGCCAATGAGCAGTTCTTC
CASDYGANEQFF
>TRBJ1-1|TRBV12-3/TRBV12-4|many|TRBD1
TGTGCCAGCAGCCTGGGACAGTGGAACACTGAAGCTTTCTTT
CASSLGQWNTEAFF
>TRBJ2-6|TRBV19|few|-
TGTGCCGATAGGGGGGGCACTTGCTCTGGGGCCAACGTCCTGACTTTC
CADRGGTCSGANVLTF
>TRBJ2-7|TRBV5-1|-|TRBD1
TGCGCCAGCAGCCGTACAGGGGGCCGGGAGAAGTACTTC
CASSRTGGREKYF
>TRBJ1-6|TRBV7-9|-|-
TGTGCCAGCAGCTTCGTGGGGATGGGAAGAGATTCACCCCTCCACTTT
CASSFVGMGRDSPLHF
>TRBJ1-1|TRBV12-3/TRBV12-4|few|TRBD1
TGTGCCAGCAGCCCGGGACAGGGGGGGAACACTGAAGCTTTCTTT
CASSPGQGGNTEAFF
>TRBJ1-1|TRBV29-1|few|TRBD1
TGCAGCGTTGGGGGACAGGGGAACACTGAAGCTTTCTTT
CSVGGQGNTEAFF
>TRBJ2-3|TRBV20-1|-|TRBD2
TGCAGTGCCCCCGGGACTAGCGGGAGGGCCATAGCCCCAGATACGCAGTATTTT
CSAPGTSGRAIAPDTQYF
>TRBJ2-3|TRBV4-1|-|-
TGCGCCAGCAGCCAAGTAGGACGCACAGATACGCAGTATTTT
CASSQVGRTDTQYF
>TRBJ1-1|TRBV7-9|many|-
TGTGCCAGCAGTCTGACGGGTGAAGCTTTCTTT
CASSLTGEAFF
>TRBJ2-1|TRBV4-1|many|TRBD2
TGCGCCAGCAGCTCAAGGGGCCAGCGGGGGGTTTCGGGGAATGAGCAGTTCTTC
CASSSRGQRGVSGNEQFF
>TRBJ2-5|TRBV18|-|-
TGTGCCAGCTCACCATCCTTTGGGGTTGAGACCCAGTACTTC
CASSPSFGVETQYF
>TRBJ1-5|TRBV5-1|few|TRBD1
TGCGCCAGCAGACTCCCGGGACAGAGCAATCAGCCCCAGCATTTT
CASRLPGQSNQPQHF
>TRBJ2-7|TRBV4-3|-|-
TGCGCCAGCAGCCAGGGCCCGGGCGACGAGCAGTACTTC
CASSQGPGDEQYF
>TRBJ2-1|TRBV5-1|few|-
TGCGCCAGCAGCTTTGAGGGCGGCGATGAGCAGTTCTTC
CASSFEGGDEQFF